The 28 T cell receptor beta chains given below trace back to one sample, sequenced in a study of shared clonotypes between healthy human individuals (dated by TCRdb to about 2020). CD8 naive samples were obtained by positive selection for CCR7 among CD45RO-negative cells, yielding a CD45RA+CCR7+ population from which TemRA cells were excluded. The receptor library was made with the immunoSEQ multiplex PCR assay. TCRdb retrieved this table from immuneACCESS and kept in-frame rearrangements only. Not all clones are present; in checked studies, unresolved V genes account for under half, and no reason is known for the remainder. The sample yields about 750,000 clones; nearly 95% were counted once. The ten top clones hold less than 25% of the sample. Sequencing was carried out using naive CD8+ T cells sorted from blood. The cell subset or site label here, explained by the study, means: CD45RA+CCR7+. Receptor source: a man aged 25 to 40 in good health.

J is TRBJ1-2 and V is TRBV7-9; no definite D call. The CDR3 is made up of 15 amino acids. The V end lost 5 bases, the J end lost 3 bases, and 16 bases lay between the germline ends. The germline V gene has CDR1 SEHNR and CDR2 FQNEAQ (reference sequence). The CDR3 here is CASSPPSSGDYGYTF. In DNA form, the CDR3 reads TGTGCCAGCAGCCCCCCGTCGAGCGGCGACTATGGCTACACCTTC. The whole variable domain, remainder taken from reference TRBV7-9 and TRBJ1-2, is DTGVSQNPRHKITKRGQNVTFRCDPISEHNRLYWYRQTLGQGPEFLTYFQNEAQLEKSRLLSDRFSAERPKGSFSTLEIQRTEQGDSAMYLCASSPPSSGDYGYTFGSGTRLTVV.

This clone occurred once. CDR3 sequence reads: CASSAGPTDTQYF. CDR3 sequence (DNA): TGTGCCAGCAGCGCGGGACCGACAGATACGCAGTATTTT. The chain joins TRBV13 to TRBJ2-3; TRBD2 might be the D (6 bases). Germline V CDR1 and CDR2: PRHDT, FYEKMQ (reference sequence). The CDR3 is 13 residues long. V shed 5 bases and J shed 3 bases, with 9 bases lying between them.

This chain links TRBV19 with TRBJ2-7, with D possibly TRBD1 on 6 matching bases. The CDR3 is 15 amino acids. Trimming stripped 1 base from V and 3 bases from J, with 13 bases between. Germline lookup yields CDR1 LNHDA and CDR2 SQIVND (reference sequence). Written as DNA, the CDR3 is TGTGCCAGTAGTATAGGATGGGGGCCCCGCTACGAGCAGTACTTC. This translates into CASSIGWGPRYEQYF.

The rearrangement joins TRBV15 to TRBJ2-3; no clear D. The germline gives CDR1 LNHNV, CDR2 YYDKDF (reference sequence). The CDR3 extends over 15 amino acids. With 4 bases removed from V and 1 base from J, the gap between germline ends came to 12 bases. The CDR3 DNA sequence: TGTGCCACCAGCACACTCCCACCGGGCACAGATACGCAGTATTTT. This encodes CATSTLPPGTDTQYF. Together with reference TRBV15 and TRBJ2-3, the CDR3 gives the full variable domain: DAMVIQNPRYQVTQFGKPVTLSCSQTLNHNVMYWYQQKSSQAPKLLFHYYDKDFNNEADTPDNFQSRRPNTSFCFLDIRSPGLGDTAMYLCATSTLPPGTDTQYFGPGTRLTVL.

The chain joins TRBV29-1 to TRBJ2-7; 7 positions agree with TRBD1. J was trimmed by 5 bases and V by 4 bases; bases with no gene match: 5. Per the germline V gene, CDR1 is SQVTM and CDR2 is ANQGSEA. CDR3 size: 12 residues. CDR3 residues: CSVVQGENEQYF. Written as DNA, the CDR3 is TGCAGCGTTGTTCAGGGGGAGAACGAGCAGTACTTC.

The chain uses TRBV7-2 and TRBJ2-7; possibly TRBD1 for D (6 bases). CDR1 is SGHTA, CDR2 FQGNSA, per germline. Trimming removed 1 base at V and 2 bases at J, with 15 bases between. The CDR3 contains 16 residues. This CDR3 is CASSLVGSGVPYEQYF. The CDR3 DNA sequence: TGTGCCAGCAGCTTAGTAGGTTCAGGGGTCCCCTACGAGCAGTACTTC.

The chain is built from TRBV7-9 and TRBJ2-5; D remains unclear. V lost 1 base and J lost 4, with 16 bases in between. The CDR3 covers 16 residues. Germline V gives CDR1 SEHNR, CDR2 FQNEAQ (reference sequence). CDR3 protein: CASSLDWTKGLETQYF. For the CDR3, the DNA is TGTGCCAGCAGCTTAGACTGGACCAAAGGATTAGAGACCCAGTACTTC.

The chain joins TRBV19 to TRBJ2-4, with D tentatively TRBD1 or TRBD2 (5 bases each). The CDR3 contains 17 residues. Trimming removed 0 bases from V and 0 bases from J, with 12 bases in between. Germline V gene lookup returns CDR1 LNHDA and CDR2 SQIVND (reference sequence). The CDR3: CASSIDGGASAKNIQYF. The CDR3 bases are TGTGCCAGTAGTATAGATGGGGGAGCCTCAGCCAAAAACATTCAGTACTTC.

The rearrangement joins TRBV7-2 to TRBJ2-1; TRBD2 might be the D (5 bases). The germline CDR1 and CDR2 sequences are SGHTA and FQGNSA. The CDR3 length is 15 residues. V lost 5 bases, J lost 6 bases, and 17 bases lay in between. The CDR3 DNA is TGTGCCAGCAGCGACGGACTTTTGCTCCCCAATGAGCAGTTCTTC. As protein: CASSDGLLLPNEQFF.

The rearrangement uses TRBV6-1 and TRBJ1-5; D possibly corresponds to TRBD1 (5 bases). This CDR3 spans 14 amino acids. V was clipped by 9 bases and J by 0 bases, with 12 bases between them. Germline V lookup: CDR1 MNHNS, CDR2 SASEGT. The CDR3 loop reads CASARAPSNQPQHF. CDR3 sequence (DNA): TGTGCCAGTGCCAGGGCACCTAGCAATCAGCCCCAGCATTTT.

The V and J genes are TRBV21-1 and TRBJ2-7; the table calls TRBD1, which could not be checked here. TRBV21-1 is a recognized pseudogene. The CDR3 loop spans 12 amino acids. The CDR3 loop is CASSKDSFEQYF. In DNA form, the CDR3 reads TGTGCCAGCAGCAAGGACAGCTTCGAGCAGTACTTC.

The V and J genes are TRBV29-1 and TRBJ1-2; 8 bases agree with TRBD1. Germline V CDR1 and CDR2: SQVTM, ANQGSEA. The CDR3 is 15 residues long. With 4 bases clipped from V and 7 bases from J, the junction kept 14 bases outside the gene matches. The CDR3 loop is CSVGPGQDRAGGYTF. Written as DNA, the CDR3 is TGCAGCGTTGGGCCGGGACAGGATCGCGCTGGTGGCTACACCTTC.

The CDR3 spells CSVASWEDTEAFF. CDR3 nucleotides: TGCAGCGTTGCGTCCTGGGAGGACACTGAAGCTTTCTTT. The V and J genes are TRBV29-1 and TRBJ1-1; D not resolved. Deletions cut 4 bases from V and 3 bases from J, with 12 bases between. CDR1 and CDR2 (germline): SQVTM, ANQGSEA. This CDR3 region has 13 residues.

This chain connects TRBV7-8 to TRBJ1-3; maybe TRBD1 (6 bases). V lost 5 bases and J lost 1, with 9 bases in between. This CDR3 comprises 14 residues. Germline CDR1 reads SGHVS; CDR2 reads FQNEAQ. This CDR3 is CASSPGTSGNTIYF. The CDR3 region has the DNA TGTGCCAGCAGCCCCGGGACATCTGGAAACACCATATATTTT.

The chain has TRBV27 and TRBJ2-1, with D possibly being TRBD2 (6 bases). Germline lookup yields CDR1 MNHEY and CDR2 SMNVEV (reference sequence). V was pared by 3 bases and J by 4 bases, with 10 bases between. The CDR3 consists of 14 residues. CDR3 DNA: TGTGCCAGCAGTTTCTTAGCGGAGTACAATGAGCAGTTCTTC. It yields the protein CASSFLAEYNEQFF.

The J gene is TRBJ2-5, the V gene TRBV27, with 8 nucleotides matching TRBD1. The germline CDR1 and CDR2 sequences are MNHEY and SMNVEV (reference sequence). This CDR3 contains 14 residues. J lost 9 bases, V lost 3 bases, and 9 bases had no gene match. CDR3 region: CASSFYRGDAAQYF. The CDR3 DNA sequence: TGTGCCAGCAGTTTCTACAGGGGGGACGCGGCCCAGTACTTC.

The chain carries TRBV7-6 and TRBJ2-7; TRBD1 aligns across 10 bases. CDR1 is SGHVS and CDR2 is FNYEAQ in the germline V gene. This CDR3 is 15 amino acids long. J was trimmed by 3 bases and V by 5 bases; bases with no gene match: 7. CDR3 amino acids: CASSPGTGDVYEQYF. CDR3 sequence (DNA): TGTGCCAGCAGCCCCGGGACAGGGGATGTCTACGAGCAGTACTTC.

V and J are TRBV6-5 and TRBJ2-1; D might be TRBD2 (5 bases). The V end was cut by 7 bases, the J end by 5 bases, with 15 bases between. Germline V gene sequence: CDR1 MNHEY, CDR2 SVGAGI. The CDR3 runs 14 residues. The chain's CDR3 is CASNLKSGDNEQFF. The CDR3 nucleotides are TGTGCCAGCAATTTGAAGTCCGGGGACAATGAGCAGTTCTTC.

J is TRBJ2-7 and V is TRBV27, with 10 bases that match TRBD1. This CDR3 is 14 amino acids long. The junction had 6 bases not matched to a gene; V was cut back by 6 bases and J by 4 bases. Germline loops: CDR1 MNHEY, CDR2 SMNVEV (reference sequence). In DNA, the CDR3 is TGTGCCAGCAGGGGACGGACAGGGGGGTACGAGCAGTACTTC. Amino acid sequence: CASRGRTGGYEQYF.

The rearrangement links TRBV5-4 to TRBJ2-7; D is perhaps TRBD2 (6 bases). CDR3 length: 14 residues. The V gene lost 0 bases and the J gene lost 4 bases, with 11 bases spanning the gap. Germline assignment: CDR1 SGHNT and CDR2 YYREEE (reference sequence). The CDR3 sequence: CASSLGGNGYEQYF. CDR3 sequence (DNA): TGTGCCAGCAGCTTGGGCGGGAACGGTTACGAGCAGTACTTC.

V is TRBV11-2 and J is TRBJ2-7; 11 nucleotides match TRBD1. J gave up 5 bases and V 0 bases, and 3 bases lay outside the gene matches. Looked up from germline, CDR1 is SGHAT and CDR2 is FQNNGV. The CDR3 runs to 15 residues. The CDR3 region has the DNA TGTGCCAGCAGCTTAGAGAGGGACAGGGGGAACGAGCAGTACTTC. Its translation is CASSLERDRGNEQYF.

This rearrangement joins TRBV5-4 to TRBJ2-7; TRBD1 might be the D (6 bases). Per germline, CDR1 SGHNT and CDR2 YYREEE (reference sequence). CDR3 length: 19 amino acids. Trimming took off 3 bases at V and 0 bases at J, with 25 bases between the two ends. The CDR3 protein is CASSSVSGTFGRSSYEQYF. The CDR3 DNA follows: TGTGCCAGCAGCTCCGTCTCCGGGACATTCGGAAGGAGCTCCTACGAGCAGTACTTC.

CDR3 bases: TGTGCCAGCATAAGGAGCAATGAGCAGTTCTTC. Its protein product is CASIRSNEQFF. The chain is built from TRBV5-6 and TRBJ2-1, with unresolved D. The ends were cut back, 6 bases at V and 6 bases at J, with 7 bases in the middle. Germline V gives CDR1 SGHDT, CDR2 YYEEEE. The CDR3 contains 11 residues.

This chain links TRBV9 with TRBJ2-2, with 9 bases fitting TRBD1. The V gene end was trimmed by 2 bases and the J gene end by 6 bases; junction bases not matched to a gene: 11. The CDR3 extends over 17 amino acids. Looked up from germline, CDR1 is SGDLS and CDR2 is YYNGEE. The CDR3 coding sequence is TGTGCCAGCAGCGTGACGGCCGGGACAGGGTTCGCCGGGGAGCTGTTTTTT. Its translation: CASSVTAGTGFAGELFF.

The J gene is TRBJ1-1, the V gene TRBV9, with unresolved D. This CDR3 has 13 amino acids. Germline CDR1 reads SGDLS; CDR2 reads YYNGEE. V gave up 4 bases and J gave up 3 bases, with 10 bases separating them. This CDR3 reads CASSPRSDTEAFF. CDR3 coding DNA: TGTGCCAGCAGCCCAAGGAGCGACACTGAAGCTTTCTTT. The whole variable domain, filled in from reference TRBV9 and TRBJ1-1, reads DSGVTQTPKHLITATGQRVTLRCSPRSGDLSVYWYQQSLDQGLQFLIQYYNGEERAKGNILERFSAQQFPDLHSELNLSSLELGDSALYFCASSPRSDTEAFFGQGTRLTVV.

The V call is TRBV14, the J call TRBJ2-5; D is unclear. Germline CDR1 and CDR2: SGHDN and FVKESK. The CDR3 has 14 amino acids. Trimming shortened V by 2 bases and J by 3 bases, and 10 bases separated the two germline ends. CDR3 DNA sequence: TGTGCCAGCAGCCAAATGAACTCCAAAGAGACCCAGTACTTC. This sequence encodes CASSQMNSKETQYF.

V gene TRBV27 combines with J gene TRBJ2-4, with TRBD2 as a possible D gene (5 bases). Trimming took 3 bases from V and 0 from J, leaving 6 bases between them. CDR3 length: 14 amino acids. CDR1 and CDR2 from the germline V gene are MNHEY and SMNVEV (reference sequence). CDR3 in amino acids: CASSFGIAKNIQYF. In DNA, the CDR3 is TGTGCCAGCAGTTTCGGGATAGCCAAAAACATTCAGTACTTC.

The chain has TRBV28 and TRBJ2-1, with 8 nucleotides matching TRBD2. This CDR3 has 16 amino acids. Looked up from germline, CDR1 is MDHEN and CDR2 is SYDVKM. The J segment lost 7 bases and the V segment lost 7 bases, leaving 15 bases of the junction unmatched. CDR3 coding DNA: TGTGCCAGCACCTTTTCCGGGACTAGGAGCTGGAATGAGCAGTTCTTC. Residues: CASTFSGTRSWNEQFF.